The next 30 T cell receptor beta chains were all read from a single sample in a study of blood T cell repertoires in COVID-19. TCRdb's table, derived via immunoSEQ multiplex PCR, lists solely in-frame clones and lacks some. The sample contains around 140,000 clones, 80% to 90% of which appear only once. Sequencing used peripheral blood. The source is a woman aged 50 to 60 with acute or convalescent COVID-19.

The J gene is TRBJ2-3, the V gene TRBV11-3, with D possibly matching TRBD1 (5 bases). CDR3 length equals 14 residues. Looked up from germline, CDR1 is SGHNT and CDR2 is YENEEA. The ends were cut back, 3 bases at V and 0 bases at J, with 7 bases in the middle. CDR3: CASSFSGSTDTQYF. Here the CDR3 DNA reads TGTGCCAGCAGCTTTTCAGGGAGCACAGATACGCAGTATTTT.

This chain uses TRBV10-2 with TRBJ2-4; maybe TRBD1 (7 bases). Between the trimmed V and J ends, which lost 8 bases and 6 bases, there was a span of 14 bases. This CDR3 spans 13 amino acids. The germline gives CDR1 WSHSY, CDR2 SAAADI. CDR3 in DNA: TGCGCCAGCCGATTCAGGGGGGCAAACATTCAGTACTTC. It encodes CASRFRGANIQYF.

The chain employs TRBV4-1 and TRBJ2-3; D call uncertain. V lost 0 bases to trimming and J lost 0 bases, with 13 bases between them. This CDR3 has 17 amino acids. From germline, CDR1 is MGHRA and CDR2 YSYEKL. The chain's CDR3 is CASSQDSRGSSTDTQYF. The DNA of the CDR3 is TGCGCCAGCAGCCAAGATTCTAGAGGATCTAGCACAGATACGCAGTATTTT.

The gene calls are TRBV27 and TRBJ1-1; D is undetermined. Germline lookup yields CDR1 MNHEY and CDR2 SMNVEV (reference sequence). V lost 7 bases and J lost 0, with 9 bases in between. The CDR3 contains 13 residues. CDR3 loop: CASMSGMNTEAFF. As DNA, the CDR3 is TGTGCCAGCATGTCCGGTATGAACACTGAAGCTTTCTTT.

The chain has TRBV16 and TRBJ1-5, with 8 bases identical to TRBD1. V was clipped by 5 bases and J by 7 bases; unmatched bases: 7. The germline CDR1 and CDR2 sequences are KGHSY and FQNENV. This CDR3 has 14 residues. The CDR3 DNA is TGTGCCAGCAGCGAGGACAGGGCGCGACAGCCCCAGCATTTT. It codes for CASSEDRARQPQHF.

The genes are TRBV7-9 and TRBJ1-1; 7 nucleotides align to TRBD1. This CDR3 has 14 residues. V lost 7 bases and J lost 0; bases outside the gene matches: 5. The V gene's germline CDR1 is SEHNR and CDR2 FQNEAQ (reference sequence). The CDR3 loop reads CASISQGVNTEAFF. In DNA, the CDR3 is TGTGCCAGCATAAGCCAGGGGGTGAACACTGAAGCTTTCTTT.

This chain links TRBV16 with TRBJ1-5; D is possibly TRBD1 (6 bases). The germline V and J ends were trimmed by 1 base and 5 bases, with 18 bases remaining between them. Looked up from germline, CDR1 is KGHSY and CDR2 is FQNENV. This CDR3 has 17 residues. CDR3 bases: TGTGCCAGCAGCCAATTCCCCGGCAGGGGCTTCGATCAGCCCCAGCATTTT. It encodes CASSQFPGRGFDQPQHF.

The chain recombines TRBV7-9 with TRBJ1-4, with D maybe TRBD1 (6 bases). The CDR3 runs 15 residues. In germline, CDR1 is SEHNR, CDR2 FQNEAQ (reference sequence). V lost 5 bases and J lost 4, with 14 bases in between. CDR3 sequence (DNA): TGTGCCAGCAGCGGTCAGGGGTCGGGTAATGAAAAACTGTTTTTT. Encoded protein: CASSGQGSGNEKLFF.

V gene TRBV5-5 combines with J gene TRBJ2-7, with D possibly matching TRBD2 (5 bases). Germline assignment: CDR1 SGHKS and CDR2 YYEKEE (reference sequence). V lost 4 bases and J lost 6, with 20 bases in between. The CDR3 totals 15 residues. The CDR3 region has the DNA TGTGCCAGCAGCACCTGGCCTAGCTTTGGCGTCGAGCAGTACTTC. Translation gives CASSTWPSFGVEQYF.

This clone has only one observation. The V and J genes are TRBV20-1 and TRBJ2-7; 9 bases line up with TRBD1. Germline loops: CDR1 DFQATT, CDR2 SNEGSKA (reference sequence). The CDR3 consists of 14 residues. The J segment lost 2 bases and the V segment lost 5 bases, leaving 7 bases of the junction unmatched. CDR3 loop: CSAGDRGYAYEQYF. CDR3 coding DNA: TGCAGTGCTGGTGACAGGGGGTACGCCTACGAGCAGTACTTC.

The CDR3 loop is CASSQDNGNTIYF. The CDR3 coding sequence is TGCGCCAGCAGCCAGGACAATGGAAACACCATATATTTT. This chain connects TRBV5-1 to TRBJ1-3, with D tentatively TRBD1 (5 bases). The CDR3 has 13 amino acids. Germline V gene sequence: CDR1 SGHRS, CDR2 YFSETQ. Trimming removed 4 bases from V and 3 bases from J, with 8 bases in between.

This clone appeared a single time. The chain uses TRBV7-9 and TRBJ2-5; 12 bases map to TRBD2. The V segment lost 3 bases and the J segment 2 bases; nucleotides outside the gene matches: 1. Germline values: CDR1 SEHNR, CDR2 FQNEAQ (reference sequence). The CDR3 has 15 residues. The DNA of the CDR3 is TGTGCCAGCAGCTTCGGGACTAGCGGGCAAGAGACCCAGTACTTC. It codes for CASSFGTSGQETQYF.

In this sample, this clone turned up once. The chain carries TRBV27 and TRBJ2-1; 8 bases map to TRBD2. This CDR3 has 17 amino acids. CDR1 and CDR2 from the germline V gene are MNHEY and SMNVEV (reference sequence). V was pared by 2 bases and J by 5 bases, with 11 bases of the junction left unmatched. The CDR3 nucleotides read TGTGCCAGCAGTTTAATCCCACCCGGGACTAGAAACAATGAGCAGTTCTTC. Protein product: CASSLIPPGTRNNEQFF.

This clone was found once. The rearrangement joins TRBV2 to TRBJ2-5; TRBD2 matches at 8 bases. This CDR3 has 15 residues. Germline V gene data show CDR1 as SNHLY and CDR2 as FYNNEI. After removal of 2 bases from V and 7 bases from J, the junction contained 9 bases not matched to a gene. The CDR3: CASSELSGRGVTQYF. CDR3 bases: TGTGCCAGCAGTGAACTGAGCGGGAGAGGGGTGACCCAGTACTTC.

The rearrangement joins TRBV19 to TRBJ2-1; D is ambiguous. The CDR3 sequence is 14 residues long. The V gene lost 0 bases and the J gene lost 4 bases, with 7 bases spanning the gap. Germline V gives CDR1 LNHDA, CDR2 SQIVND (reference sequence). The CDR3: CASSIEASYNEQFF. CDR3 nucleotides: TGTGCCAGTAGTATAGAGGCTAGTTACAATGAGCAGTTCTTC.

The chain uses TRBV18 and TRBJ2-7; tentatively, D is TRBD1 (5 bases). With 3 bases removed from V and 0 bases from J, the gap between germline ends came to 9 bases. Germline-derived CDR1 and CDR2 are KGHSH and LQKENI. The CDR3 sequence is 14 residues long. CDR3 nucleotides: TGTGCCAGCTCACCCCAGGGATACTCCTACGAGCAGTACTTC. Translating it yields CASSPQGYSYEQYF.

J is TRBJ2-7 and V is TRBV15; D is unclear. Looked up from germline, CDR1 is LNHNV and CDR2 is YYDKDF (reference sequence). The CDR3 covers 15 residues. V was cut by 0 bases and J by 2 bases, with 11 bases left in between. CDR3 coding DNA: TGTGCCACCAGCAGAGATCAGTGGGCAGCCTACGAGCAGTACTTC. It is translated as CATSRDQWAAYEQYF.

This clone was found once. CDR3 coding DNA: TGTGCCAGCCAAAGCGGACAGTTCTATGGCTACACCTTC. Translation: CASQSGQFYGYTF. The rearrangement joins TRBV2 to TRBJ1-2; D possibly corresponds to TRBD1 (6 bases). The germline gives CDR1 SNHLY, CDR2 FYNNEI. With 8 bases removed from V and 4 bases from J, the gap between germline ends came to 14 bases. The CDR3 contains 13 residues. Drawing the rest from reference TRBV2 and TRBJ1-2, the complete variable domain is EPEVTQTPSHQVTQMGQEVILRCVPISNHLYFYWYRQILGQKVEFLVSFYNNEISEKSEIFDDQFSVERPDGSNFTLKIRSTKLEDSAMYFCASQSGQFYGYTFGSGTRLTVV.

In nucleotides, the CDR3 is TGTGCCAGCAGCTTGGGGGCAGATGGCTACACCTTC. This codes for CASSLGADGYTF. V is TRBV7-9 and J is TRBJ1-2; tentative D call: TRBD1 (6 bases). The CDR3 covers 12 residues. The germline V gene encodes CDR1 SEHNR and CDR2 FQNEAQ (reference sequence). V lost 3 bases and J lost 6, with 8 bases in between.

The chain has TRBV27 and TRBJ2-3, with D tentatively TRBD2 (5 bases). Between the trimmed V and J ends, which lost 5 bases and 1 base, there was a span of 19 bases. Germline V lookup: CDR1 MNHEY, CDR2 SMNVEV (reference sequence). This CDR3 spans 17 amino acids. The CDR3, as DNA: TGTGCCAGCAGTCCCGAGGGCTGGGGTACTCGCACAGATACGCAGTATTTT. Translated: CASSPEGWGTRTDTQYF.

In its sample, this clone was seen a few times. This chain joins TRBV7-6 and TRBJ2-7, with 9 bases that match TRBD2. With 1 base clipped from V and 3 bases from J, the junction kept 4 bases outside the gene matches. Germline CDR1 is SGHVS and CDR2 is FNYEAQ. CDR3 length: 15 residues. Here the CDR3 DNA reads TGTGCCAGCAGCTTAGAAAGCGGGAGGCACTACGAGCAGTACTTC. Translation gives CASSLESGRHYEQYF.

The J gene is TRBJ2-3, the V gene TRBV2; D gene unclear. This CDR3 has 14 amino acids. CDR1 and CDR2 (germline): SNHLY, FYNNEI. The germline V and J ends were trimmed by 5 bases and 6 bases, with 15 bases remaining between them. DNA for the CDR3: TGTGCCAGCAGTCCCTTACTTGAGTTTGATACGCAGTATTTT. Translation gives CASSPLLEFDTQYF.

The gene calls are TRBV25-1 and TRBJ2-1, with 8 bases aligning to TRBD1. V dropped 1 base and J dropped 7; count of bases not matched to a gene: 3. This CDR3 is built from 14 residues. CDR1 is MGHDK, CDR2 SYGVNS, per germline. CDR3 DNA: TGTGCCAGCAGTGAATTCCAGGGGGCTAATGAGCAGTTCTTC. Protein sequence: CASSEFQGANEQFF.

This chain joins TRBV9 and TRBJ2-2; 7 bases line up with TRBD2. Germline V lookup: CDR1 SGDLS, CDR2 YYNGEE. This CDR3 has 15 residues. Germline trimming cut 4 bases from V and 0 bases from J; bases unmatched to any gene: 3. CDR3 protein: CASSRGLTNTGELFF. CDR3 DNA sequence: TGTGCCAGCAGCCGGGGACTAACGAACACCGGGGAGCTGTTTTTT.

This clone was counted a few times. The rearrangement links TRBV20-1 to TRBJ2-1, with 14 bases aligning to TRBD2. The CDR3 contains 16 residues. The V segment lost 3 bases and the J segment 8 bases; nucleotides outside the gene matches: 9. Germline-derived CDR1 and CDR2 are DFQATT and SNEGSKA (reference sequence). In DNA, the CDR3 is TGCAGTGCTAGTAGCCCGACTAGCGGGGGGGCCCATGAGCAGTTCTTC. It is translated as CSASSPTSGGAHEQFF.

The chain is built from TRBV7-6 and TRBJ1-5; D possibly corresponds to TRBD1 (5 bases). The CDR3 loop spans 15 amino acids. Trimming stripped 2 bases from V and 3 bases from J, with 11 bases between. From germline, CDR1 is SGHVS and CDR2 FNYEAQ. The CDR3 reads CASSLFSGFNQPQHF. As DNA, the CDR3 is TGTGCCAGCAGCTTATTCTCAGGGTTCAATCAGCCCCAGCATTTT.

The CDR3 region has the DNA TGTGCCAGCAGCCACCAGGACAGGCAAGGGACCATATATTTT. Protein sequence: CASSHQDRQGTIYF. The gene calls are TRBV3-1 (or the pseudogene TRBV3-2) and TRBJ1-3; 7 nucleotides agree with TRBD1. The V gene's germline CDR1 is LGHDT and CDR2 YNNKEL (reference sequence). V lost 3 bases and J lost 10; bases outside the gene matches: 9. The CDR3 sequence is 14 residues long.

This chain joins TRBV29-1 and TRBJ2-1, with 7 bases lining up with TRBD1. V trimming: 3 bases; J trimming: 6 bases; junction bases outside the gene matches: 8. The CDR3 length is 14 residues. The germline CDR1 and CDR2 sequences are SQVTM and ANQGSEA. CDR3 nucleotide sequence: TGCAGCGTTGAGACAGGGTTCTATCGCAATGAGCAGTTCTTC. Translation gives CSVETGFYRNEQFF.

The gene calls are TRBV5-1 and TRBJ1-2; 11 bases fit TRBD1. This CDR3 is built from 13 residues. Germline lookup yields CDR1 SGHRS and CDR2 YFSETQ. The trim removed 4 bases at V and 7 bases at J, leaving 3 bases unmatched. CDR3 nucleotides: TGCGCCAGCAGCGGAGGGACAGGGGGTGGCTACACCTTC. It specifies CASSGGTGGGYTF.

V is TRBV12-3 or TRBV12-4 and J is TRBJ1-2; D gene ambiguous. The CDR3 loop spans 13 amino acids. V was cut by 6 bases and J by 0 bases, with 8 bases left in between. The CDR3 DNA follows: TGTGCCAGCAGCGGGGATGCTAACTATGGCTACACCTTC. The encoded protein is CASSGDANYGYTF.